The T cell receptor (beta chain) described here comes from a study of cytomegalovirus exposure and HLA in healthy donors. The study's findings and limits: The study designated roughly 150 TCR beta chains cytomegalovirus-associated.

The CDR3 consists of 18 residues. The germline gives CDR1 SGHRS, CDR2 YFSETQ. V lost 0 bases to trimming and J lost 1 base; unmatched junction nucleotides: 7. On this clone: The antigen remains unidentified.

PCR involved 60 Vbeta and 13 Jbeta primers. Some clones are missing from TCRdb's copy, which holds only in-frame ones; the method was immunoSEQ multiplex PCR. The sample has about 100,000 clones, around 79% seen once; the top ten hold around 3.1%. Sequencing input: PBMCs. The sequence was collected from a female donor in good health and CMV-seropositive. The chain has TRBV5-1 and TRBJ2-3; 11 bases map to TRBD2. The CDR3 DNA is TGCGCCAGCAGCTTGGTCCCGGGACTAGCGGCCGGCACAGATACGCAGTATTTT. Translated, it gives CASSLVPGLAAGTDTQYF.